Each of the 22 T cell receptor beta chains below was sequenced from the same sample in a study of cytomegalovirus exposure and HLA in healthy donors. The assay was immunoSEQ multiplex PCR, and TCRdb's table has in-frame clones only and misses some. The data contain 180,000 or so clones, roughly 88% of them singletons. The sequencing sample was made of PBMCs. These receptors were collected from a woman aged 25 to 39 in good health and CMV-seropositive.

Here the CDR3 DNA reads TGTGCCAGCAGCTTACTAAACAGGGGCGACACTGAAGCTTTCTTT. It specifies CASSLLNRGDTEAFF. The J gene is TRBJ1-1, the V gene TRBV5-6; 7 bases fit TRBD1. In germline, CDR1 is SGHDT, CDR2 YYEEEE. V trimming: 2 bases; J trimming: 3 bases; junction bases outside the gene matches: 7. The CDR3 is made up of 15 amino acids.

This clone was detected only a few times. V usage is TRBV29-1 and J usage is TRBJ1-1; tentatively, D is TRBD1 (5 bases). V lost 7 bases and J lost 3, with 12 bases in between. The CDR3 sequence is 12 residues long. The germline gives CDR1 SQVTM, CDR2 ANQGSEA. CDR3 amino acids: CSAGYWDTEAFF. The CDR3 nucleotides are TGCAGCGCAGGGTACTGGGACACTGAAGCTTTCTTT.

This clone has only one observation. The chain recombines TRBV2 with TRBJ2-5; D ambiguous. Per the germline V gene, CDR1 is SNHLY and CDR2 is FYNNEI. Trimming stripped 2 bases from V and 5 bases from J, with 9 bases between. This CDR3 has 13 residues. CDR3 sequence (DNA): TGTGCCAGCAGTGAACTTTTCGGGGAGACCCAGTACTTC. Its protein product is CASSELFGETQYF.

As for this clone: The sample carries other DNA sequences with the same CDR3. The rearrangement links TRBV5-1 to TRBJ2-1, with D perhaps matching TRBD2 (5 bases). Germline V CDR1 and CDR2: SGHRS, YFSETQ. The CDR3 totals 14 residues. V lost 1 base and J lost 4, with 9 bases in between. This chain's CDR3 is CASSLKRSYNEQFF. The CDR3 DNA is TGCGCCAGCAGCTTGAAGCGGAGTTACAATGAGCAGTTCTTC.

V and J are TRBV5-1 and TRBJ1-4, with a weak D call TRBD1 (6 bases). Germline V gene data show CDR1 as SGHRS and CDR2 as YFSETQ. CDR3 length equals 14 residues. The V end lost 2 bases, the J end lost 5 bases, and 10 bases lay between the germline ends. CDR3 nucleotides: TGCGCCAGCAGCTTTGACAGGCGAAATGAAAAACTGTTTTTT. It encodes CASSFDRRNEKLFF.

In nucleotides, the CDR3 is TGTGCCAGCAGTCCTAACATCGGCCAGAGAGGCAATGAGCAGTTCTTC. This translates into CASSPNIGQRGNEQFF. The gene calls are TRBV28 and TRBJ2-1; D is undetermined. The germline V and J ends were trimmed by 5 bases and 6 bases, with 20 bases remaining between them. This CDR3 comprises 16 residues. Germline V lookup: CDR1 MDHEN, CDR2 SYDVKM.

This clone was detected once. The chain is built from TRBV11-3 and TRBJ2-1; D gene ambiguous. This CDR3 comprises 12 residues. The V and J ends lost 5 bases and 10 bases respectively, with 12 bases between them. CDR1 is SGHNT and CDR2 is YENEEA in the germline V gene. CDR3 bases: TGTGCCAGCAGCCCCACCACCGGGGAGCAGTTCTTC. Translation gives CASSPTTGEQFF.

The chain employs TRBV5-6 and TRBJ1-1; TRBD1 matches 12 bases. The germline V gene has CDR1 SGHDT and CDR2 YYEEEE. After removal of 7 bases from V and 4 bases from J, the junction contained 2 bases not matched to a gene. The CDR3 is made up of 13 amino acids. This CDR3 is CASWDRGPTEAFF. In DNA, the CDR3 is TGTGCCAGCTGGGACAGGGGGCCCACTGAAGCTTTCTTT.

The V call is TRBV11-1, the J call TRBJ2-1; 7 nucleotides match TRBD1. With 3 bases clipped from V and 5 bases from J, the junction kept 10 bases outside the gene matches. This CDR3 has 16 amino acids. Per the germline V gene, CDR1 is SGHAT and CDR2 is FQDESV (reference sequence). CDR3 nucleotide sequence: TGTGCCAGCAGCTTCTGGGCCAGGGGGATAAACAATGAGCAGTTCTTC. Protein sequence: CASSFWARGINNEQFF.

The rearrangement joins TRBV5-6 to TRBJ2-7; a possible D gene is TRBD2 (6 bases). V shed 0 bases and J shed 3 bases, with 13 bases lying between them. The CDR3 is made up of 15 amino acids. CDR1 is SGHDT and CDR2 is YYEEEE in the germline V gene. CDR3 coding DNA: TGTGCCAGCAGCTTGGTTGTGCGGGAAAGCTACGAGCAGTACTTC. It specifies CASSLVVRESYEQYF.

The chain links TRBV6-5 to TRBJ2-7; no reliable D call. The ends were cut back, 6 bases at V and 0 bases at J, with 12 bases in the middle. From germline, CDR1 is MNHEY and CDR2 SVGAGI. This CDR3 has 14 residues. The CDR3: CASRPRPSSYEQYF. The CDR3 nucleotides are TGTGCCAGCAGACCTCGCCCGAGCTCCTACGAGCAGTACTTC.

The genes are TRBV7-9 and TRBJ2-7, with 7 bases fitting TRBD1. Per germline, CDR1 SEHNR and CDR2 FQNEAQ (reference sequence). This CDR3 is 14 amino acids long. The V segment lost 2 bases and the J segment 2 bases; nucleotides outside the gene matches: 3. DNA of the CDR3: TGTGCCAGCAGCTTAAGGGGGCCTCCCTACGAGCAGTACTTC. Translated, it gives CASSLRGPPYEQYF.

The chain couples TRBV15 to TRBJ2-3; 8 nucleotides match TRBD1. The CDR3 sequence is 15 residues long. Germline-derived CDR1 and CDR2 are LNHNV and YYDKDF (reference sequence). After removal of 1 base from V and 5 bases from J, the junction contained 5 bases not matched to a gene. The CDR3 spells CATSRARTGRDTQYF. CDR3 nucleotide sequence: TGTGCCACCAGCAGAGCGAGGACAGGGAGAGATACGCAGTATTTT.

The rearrangement uses TRBV5-4 and TRBJ2-3, with 11 bases identical to TRBD2. The germline V gene encodes CDR1 SGHNT and CDR2 YYREEE (reference sequence). The CDR3 runs 17 residues. V trimming: 1 base; J trimming: 2 bases; junction bases outside the gene matches: 6. CDR3 nucleotides: TGTGCCAGCAGCTTGTCGGGACTAGCGGTACACACAGATACGCAGTATTTT. It encodes CASSLSGLAVHTDTQYF.

CDR3 residues: CASSRTWGLGYGYTF. The CDR3 nucleotides are TGCGCCAGCAGCCGCACCTGGGGGCTTGGCTATGGCTACACCTTC. V and J are TRBV4-1 and TRBJ1-2; D may be TRBD1 (6 bases). The germline V and J ends were trimmed by 4 bases and 4 bases, with 16 bases remaining between them. The germline CDR1 and CDR2 sequences are MGHRA and YSYEKL. There are 15 residues in the CDR3.

This chain uses TRBV28 with TRBJ2-2; 8 positions agree with TRBD1. CDR1 is MDHEN and CDR2 is SYDVKM in the germline V gene. J lost 4 bases, V lost 8 bases, and 3 bases had no gene match. This CDR3 contains 13 residues. CDR3 sequence reads: CASDRGGTGELFF. The CDR3 nucleotides read TGTGCCAGCGACAGGGGTGGCACCGGGGAGCTGTTTTTT.

In the case of this clone: The germline gene is not matched at one end of the junction; a read error may be the cause. V and J are TRBV9 and TRBJ2-7, with 8 bases that match TRBD1. Germline V gene data show CDR1 as SGDLS and CDR2 as YYNGEE. CDR3 size: 13 residues. CDR3 DNA: TGTGCCAGCAGCGTAGGAAGGACAGGGATACTCAACTTC. Amino acids: CASSVGRTGILNF.

J is TRBJ1-1 and V is TRBV5-1; the D gene is possibly TRBD1 (6 bases). CDR3 length equals 12 residues. V dropped 4 bases and J dropped 10 bases, with 14 bases sitting between them. Per the germline V gene, CDR1 is SGHRS and CDR2 is YFSETQ. The CDR3 nucleotides read TGCGCCAGCAGCCGAAGTACAGGGAGAGCTTTCTTT. It yields the protein CASSRSTGRAFF.

The rearrangement links TRBV7-8 to TRBJ1-1; TRBD1 matches at 8 bases. Looked up from germline, CDR1 is SGHVS and CDR2 is FQNEAQ. The V gene end was trimmed by 3 bases and the J gene end by 5 bases; junction bases not matched to a gene: 8. The length of the CDR3 is 15 residues. CDR3 nucleotide sequence: TGTGCCAGCAGCTTTCCAGGGGGCGCGGGGACTGAAGCTTTCTTT. It codes for CASSFPGGAGTEAFF.

The chain uses TRBV5-1 and TRBJ2-6; possibly TRBD1 for D (6 bases). Trimming took 4 bases from V and 2 from J, leaving 10 bases between them. This CDR3 has 15 residues. Germline CDR1 is SGHRS and CDR2 is YFSETQ. The CDR3 sequence is CASSQQGAGANVLTF. In nucleotides, the CDR3 is TGCGCCAGCAGCCAACAGGGTGCTGGGGCCAACGTCCTGACTTTC.

V is TRBV5-1 and J is TRBJ2-2, with D tentatively TRBD2 (5 bases). Trimming removed 0 bases from V and 7 bases from J, with 16 bases in between. The CDR3 is made up of 16 amino acids. Germline assignment: CDR1 SGHRS and CDR2 YFSETQ. The CDR3 sequence is CASSLESVPEGGELFF. The CDR3 DNA reads TGCGCCAGCAGCTTGGAGTCAGTGCCCGAGGGCGGGGAGCTGTTTTTT.

This chain links TRBV30 with TRBJ2-2; 8 bases fit TRBD2. The CDR3 sequence is 11 residues long. CDR1 and CDR2 from the germline V gene are GTSNPN and SVGIG (reference sequence). V shed 5 bases and J 9 bases; nucleotides not matched to a gene: 2. CDR3 DNA sequence: TGTGCCTGGGGACTAGCCAGGGAGCTGTTTTTT. Its protein product is CAWGLARELFF.